This T cell receptor (beta chain) was recovered during a study of cytomegalovirus exposure and HLA in healthy donors. With V trimmed by 4 bases and J by 5 bases, 8 bases remained unmatched. The germline CDR1 and CDR2 sequences are SGHKS and YYEKEE (reference sequence). The CDR3 length is 14 residues. PCR involved 60 Vbeta and 13 Jbeta primers. Repertoires were generated with immunoSEQ multiplex PCR, while TCRdb's copy carries only in-frame clones and drops some. The specimen's table records approximately 100,000 clones. Each donor was nominally healthy when sampled (though unrecorded immune exposures were likely).

The chain carries TRBV5-5 and TRBJ2-5; 7 positions match TRBD1. The sequence was obtained from a man aged 45-65 years in good health and CMV-seronegative. The sequencing sample was made of PBMCs. The CDR3 DNA sequence: TGTGCCAGCAGCCCCGGGACAGCCTTGGAGACCCAGTACTTC. Translated, it gives CASSPGTALETQYF.